The clone carrying this TCR beta chain was seen a single time. After extraction with the RNeasy kit, 0.5 to 1 ug of the RNA was reverse transcribed using random hexamers. In TCRdb, the immunoSEQ multiplex PCR reads were re-called with MiXCR into one record per CDR3 protein. The sample holds over 130,000 distinct CDR3 sequences, 95% seen once. The data were taken from a study of CD8 T cells in Susac syndrome. The multiple sclerosis controls were treatment-naive patients affected by stable or active relapsing-remitting disease. The germline gives CDR1 MNHNY, CDR2 SVGAGI (reference sequence). The CDR3 has 14 amino acids. Germline trimming cut 10 bases from V and 2 bases from J; bases unmatched to any gene: 10.

The receptor comes from a human donor with multiple sclerosis. The specimen sequenced was CD4+ T cells from PBMCs. The chain joins TRBV6-6 to TRBJ2-5; the match to TRBD1 covers 7 bases. CDR3 sequence reads: CATRDRVGQETQYF. As DNA, the CDR3 is TGTGCCACTCGAGACAGGGTTGGGCAAGAGACCCAGTACTTC.